This TCR beta chain was identified in a study of T-cell reconstitution after alpha-beta-depleted transplantation in children. This clonotype was counted many times. The CDR3 runs to 19 residues. Per germline, CDR1 SGHRS and CDR2 YFSETQ. The V segment lost 2 bases and the J segment 4 bases; nucleotides outside the gene matches: 11. Unique molecular identifiers were incorporated during preparation of the TCRbeta library. One entry per CDR3 protein, called by TCRdb with MiXCR from the PCR reads. The sample consists of over 150,000 distinct CDR3 sequences, roughly 15% of them appearing once. This sequence originates from a human donor who donated a stem cell graft to a child with acute lymphoblastic leukemia. V is TRBV5-1 and J is TRBJ2-6; 11 positions match TRBD2. The material sequenced was PBMCs from the stem cell graft donor, taken from the stem cell graft. CDR3 sequence reads: CASSFTSGSPVRGANVLTF. The CDR3 nucleotides are TGCGCCAGCAGCTTCACTAGCGGGAGCCCTGTAAGAGGGGCCAACGTCCTGACTTTC.